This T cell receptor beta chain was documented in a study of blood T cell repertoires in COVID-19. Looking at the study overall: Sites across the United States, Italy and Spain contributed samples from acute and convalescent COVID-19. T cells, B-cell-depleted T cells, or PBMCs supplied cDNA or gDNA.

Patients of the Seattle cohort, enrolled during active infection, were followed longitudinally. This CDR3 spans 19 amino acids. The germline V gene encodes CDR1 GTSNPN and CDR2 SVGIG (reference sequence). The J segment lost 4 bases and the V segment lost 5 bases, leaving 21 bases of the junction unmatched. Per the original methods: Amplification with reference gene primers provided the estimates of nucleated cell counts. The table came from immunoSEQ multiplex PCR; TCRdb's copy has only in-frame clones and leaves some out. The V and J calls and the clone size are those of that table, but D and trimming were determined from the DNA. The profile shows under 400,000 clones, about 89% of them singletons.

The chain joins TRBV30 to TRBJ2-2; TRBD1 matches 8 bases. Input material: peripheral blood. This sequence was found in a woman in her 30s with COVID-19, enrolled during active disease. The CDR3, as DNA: TGTGCCTGGCTATTCGACCCACGTTTGGCAGGGGGCACCACCGGGGAGCTGTTTTTT. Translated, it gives CAWLFDPRLAGGTTGELFF.